These 32 T cell receptor beta chains were all obtained from the same sample, sequenced in a study of T-cell reconstitution after alpha-beta-depleted transplantation in children. Construction of the TCRbeta library involved unique molecular identifiers. TCRdb ran MiXCR on the PCR reads and lists one entry per CDR3 protein. This table holds about 460,000 distinct CDR3 sequences, roughly 11% found once. This sample comprised PBMCs, mostly from graft donor cells, obtained 180 days after TCRalphabeta/CD19-depleted stem cell transplant. The origin of the receptors is a female patient aged 2-10 years who had a stem cell transplant for aplastic anemia, so the T cells may come from the graft donor.

This clonotype appeared a few times. The chain uses TRBV19 and TRBJ2-4, with D uncertain. Germline V gene sequence: CDR1 LNHDA, CDR2 SQIVND (reference sequence). This CDR3 spans 15 amino acids. Between the trimmed V and J ends, which lost 5 bases and 1 base, there was a span of 12 bases. CDR3 amino acids: CASSRSGDAKNIQYF. The CDR3 DNA reads as TGTGCCAGTAGTCGCTCCGGAGACGCCAAAAACATTCAGTACTTC. The complete variable domain, with remaining parts taken from reference TRBV19 and TRBJ2-4, reads DGGITQSPKYLFRKEGQNVTLSCEQNLNHDAMYWYRQDPGQGLRLIYYSQIVNDFQKGDIAEGYSVSREKKESFPLTVTSAQKNPTAFYLCASSRSGDAKNIQYFGAGTRLSVL.

This clonotype has a handful of counts. The chain employs TRBV2 and TRBJ2-7, with D perhaps matching TRBD1 (8 bases). From germline, CDR1 is SNHLY and CDR2 FYNNEI. V gave up 7 bases and J gave up 6 bases, with 19 bases separating them. The CDR3 covers 14 residues. CDR3 nucleotide sequence: TGTGCCAGCAAACGAGACAGGGGAGGGTCCGAGCAGTACTTC. Translating gives CASKRDRGGSEQYF.

The chain carries TRBV5-1 and TRBJ1-2; TRBD1 is a possible D gene (5 bases). Deletions cut 5 bases from V and 4 bases from J, with 18 bases between. CDR1 SGHRS and CDR2 YFSETQ come from the germline V gene. CDR3 length: 15 residues. The CDR3 DNA follows: TGCGCCAGCAGAGGTTCGGGGGGGGTCTCCTATGGCTACACCTTC. Translated, it gives CASRGSGGVSYGYTF.

The chain is built from TRBV3-1 and TRBJ2-1; D possibly corresponds to TRBD2 (5 bases). This CDR3 has 16 residues. The V gene's germline CDR1 is LGHDT and CDR2 YNNKEL (reference sequence). The V gene lost 1 base and the J gene lost 2 bases, with 12 bases spanning the gap. This chain's CDR3 is CASSQASLVPYNEQFF. As DNA, the CDR3 is TGTGCCAGCAGCCAAGCGTCACTAGTTCCCTACAATGAGCAGTTCTTC.

The CDR3 region has the DNA TGTGCCAGCAGTTTTTTAGATGGCAGCAAAAACATTCAGTACTTC. This encodes CASSFLDGSKNIQYF. The V call is TRBV28, the J call TRBJ2-4; D gene ambiguous. There are 15 residues in the CDR3. CDR1 and CDR2 (germline): MDHEN, SYDVKM. Trimming cost V 3 bases and J 3 bases, with 12 bases left between them.

The chain is built from TRBV21-1 and TRBJ2-7; the D call TRBD2 from the table was never checked on the DNA. TRBV21-1 is assigned pseudogene status. This CDR3 contains 17 residues. CDR3 region: CASSKGGMKGPSYEQYV. CDR3 nucleotide sequence: TGTGCCAGCAGCAAAGGTGGTATGAAGGGCCCCTCCTACGAGCAGTACGTC.

This clonotype has just a few counts. This CDR3 is CASEGGNQPQHF. DNA of the CDR3: TGTGCCAGCGAAGGGGGGAATCAGCCCCAGCATTTT. The rearrangement links TRBV7-9 to TRBJ1-5, with a weak D call TRBD1 (6 bases). The CDR3 covers 12 residues. Per the germline V gene, CDR1 is SEHNR and CDR2 is FQNEAQ (reference sequence). Trimming stripped 8 bases from V and 4 bases from J, with 9 bases between.

The V gene is TRBV28, the J gene TRBJ2-7; no reliable D call. Looked up from germline, CDR1 is MDHEN and CDR2 is SYDVKM. V was cut by 6 bases and J by 3 bases, with 12 bases left in between. This CDR3 is 13 amino acids long. CDR3 sequence (DNA): TGTGCCAGCAGAATTCCCCTTGACTACGAGCAGTACTTC. This sequence encodes CASRIPLDYEQYF.

The CDR3 nucleotides read TGTGCCAGCAGCCGTAACACAGGGCTGCATGGCTACACCTTC. Residues: CASSRNTGLHGYTF. The gene calls are TRBV12-3 or TRBV12-4 and TRBJ1-2, with TRBD1 as a possible D gene (6 bases). Trimming took 6 bases from V and 6 from J, leaving 17 bases between them. The CDR3 loop spans 14 amino acids.

This clonotype turned up a few times. The V call is TRBV7-2, the J call TRBJ2-1; TRBD2 agrees at 11 bases. The V gene end was trimmed by 5 bases and the J gene end by 7 bases; junction bases not matched to a gene: 7. The length of the CDR3 is 15 residues. CDR1 and CDR2 (germline): SGHTA, FQGNSA. The CDR3 spells CASSQLAGVGNEQFF. The CDR3 DNA follows: TGTGCCAGCAGCCAACTAGCGGGAGTCGGTAATGAGCAGTTCTTC.

On this clonotype: A much larger clone is a single base away; this may be a read error. The chain carries TRBV29-1 and TRBJ2-2; possibly TRBD1 or TRBD2 for D (5 bases each). Germline values: CDR1 SQVTM, CDR2 ANQGSEA. The CDR3 has 13 amino acids. The CDR3 sequence is CSGSTSGTGALFF. In DNA form, the CDR3 reads TGCAGCGGGTCAACGTCCGGCACCGGGGCGCTGTTTTTT.

The chain joins TRBV7-9 to TRBJ1-3, with D possibly TRBD1 on 5 matching bases. Germline V gene lookup returns CDR1 SEHNR and CDR2 FQNEAQ (reference sequence). The CDR3 is 13 residues long. With 10 bases removed from V and 1 base from J, the gap between germline ends came to 11 bases. CDR3 coding DNA: TGTGCCATCGGAGAGGGGTCTGGAAACACCATATATTTT. Translated: CAIGEGSGNTIYF.

This clonotype was recorded at least ten times. V usage is TRBV12-3 or TRBV12-4 and J usage is TRBJ2-5, with 11 bases matching TRBD2. The CDR3 length is 13 residues. J gave up 5 bases and V 8 bases, and 4 bases lay outside the gene matches. Here the CDR3 reads CASGTSGSETQYF. CDR3 DNA sequence: TGTGCCAGCGGGACTAGCGGTTCGGAGACCCAGTACTTC.

For the CDR3, the DNA is TGCGCCAGCAGCCAAGAACGGGACAGGAGGTACGAGCAGTACTTC. It translates to CASSQERDRRYEQYF. The chain recombines TRBV4-3 with TRBJ2-7, with 8 bases that match TRBD1. This CDR3 is 15 amino acids long. The germline V gene has CDR1 LGHNA and CDR2 YSLEER. V lost 0 bases, J lost 4 bases, and 5 bases stayed unmatched.

This sequence joins TRBV24-1 and TRBJ1-1; maybe TRBD1 (6 bases). V dropped 4 bases and J dropped 6 bases, with 11 bases sitting between them. The CDR3 sequence is 13 residues long. The V gene's germline CDR1 is KGHDR and CDR2 SFDVKD. The CDR3 loop is CATSEVGHSEAFF. CDR3 DNA: TGTGCCACCAGTGAAGTGGGACACTCTGAAGCTTTCTTT.

The chain employs TRBV5-1 and TRBJ2-1, with TRBD1 matching 10 bases. The CDR3 is made up of 16 amino acids. V lost 0 bases and J lost 6; bases outside the gene matches: 6. Germline loops: CDR1 SGHRS, CDR2 YFSETQ. The chain's CDR3 is CASSLAGTGDSNEQFF. DNA of the CDR3: TGCGCCAGCAGCTTGGCCGGGACAGGGGACTCCAATGAGCAGTTCTTC.

On this clonotype itself: Relative to the germline gene, one junction end is altered; a read error may explain this. CDR3 sequence: CASTTSTNEKLFF. As DNA, the CDR3 is TGTGCGAGCACCACATCAACTAATGAAAAACTGTTTTTT. This chain connects TRBV7-2 to TRBJ1-4; D is ambiguous. The CDR3 length is 13 residues. CDR1 is SGHTA, CDR2 FQGNSA, per germline.

The chain employs TRBV12-3 or TRBV12-4 and TRBJ2-5; D is unclear. Trimming stripped 5 bases from V and 5 bases from J, with 15 bases between. The CDR3 has 14 amino acids. In DNA, the CDR3 is TGTGCCAGCAGTCCCGACGCGCGGTGGGAGACCCAGTACTTC. This translates into CASSPDARWETQYF.

This clonotype turned up a few times. The chain employs TRBV20-1 and TRBJ2-3, with 7 bases identical to TRBD2. Germline trimming cut 0 bases from V and 4 bases from J; bases unmatched to any gene: 13. CDR3 size: 17 residues. Germline V lookup: CDR1 DFQATT, CDR2 SNEGSKA (reference sequence). As DNA, the CDR3 is TGCAGTGCTAGAGACCGGAAACGGACTAGGGTGGCAGATACGCAGTATTTT. Its translation: CSARDRKRTRVADTQYF.

This chain uses TRBV11-2 with TRBJ1-1; D unclear. The CDR3 consists of 13 residues. Germline V gene sequence: CDR1 SGHAT, CDR2 FQNNGV. Trimming pared 5 bases from V and 3 bases from J, leaving 10 bases between. CDR3 residues: CASSPGRHTEAFF. In DNA, the CDR3 is TGTGCCAGCAGCCCTGGGCGCCACACTGAAGCTTTCTTT.

The chain carries TRBV7-9 and TRBJ2-1, with D unresolved. CDR3 length: 16 amino acids. Germline V gene lookup returns CDR1 SEHNR and CDR2 FQNEAQ (reference sequence). V was shortened by 4 bases and J by 5 bases, with 18 bases between the two germline ends. CDR3 coding DNA: TGTGCCAGCAGCTATCCCCCACCCGACCCAGACAATGAGCAGTTCTTC. Translating gives CASSYPPPDPDNEQFF.

Notes on this clonotype: The junction differs from germline at one of its ends, possibly a read error. The V gene is TRBV7-2, the J gene TRBJ2-1, with 9 bases fitting TRBD2. The CDR3 is 15 residues long. Germline CDR1 is SGHTA and CDR2 is FQGNSA. The CDR3 loop reads CASGFSGRPYNEQFF. CDR3 nucleotide sequence: TGTGCCAGCGGCTTCAGCGGGAGGCCATACAATGAGCAGTTCTTC.

The chain uses TRBV4-3 and TRBJ2-5; 8 nucleotides match TRBD1. The CDR3 length is 16 residues. CDR1 is LGHNA and CDR2 is YSLEER in the germline V gene. V shed 0 bases and J 4 bases; nucleotides not matched to a gene: 7. CDR3 region: CASSQDYPRGRETQYF. The CDR3 region has the DNA TGCGCCAGCAGCCAAGATTACCCCAGGGGGCGAGAGACCCAGTACTTC.

The count of this clonotype is one. V is TRBV10-2 and J is TRBJ2-3; a possible D gene is TRBD2 (7 bases). CDR1 and CDR2 (germline): WSHSY, SAAADI. V was pared by 6 bases and J by 3 bases, with 19 bases between. The CDR3 runs 16 residues. The CDR3 region is CASSNRGALATDTQYF. The CDR3 nucleotides read TGCGCCAGCAGCAATCGGGGGGCTCTTGCGACAGATACGCAGTATTTT.

This clonotype was observed a few times. The rearrangement links TRBV4-2 to TRBJ2-1; D is unresolved. Trimming pared 0 bases from V and 9 bases from J, leaving 15 bases between. Germline V gives CDR1 LGHNA, CDR2 YNFKEQ. The CDR3 contains 15 residues. The CDR3 reads CASSQDRAQGGEQFF. CDR3 sequence (DNA): TGTGCCAGCAGCCAAGATCGTGCCCAAGGCGGTGAGCAGTTCTTC.

For the CDR3, the DNA is TGTGCCAGCAGCTTAGGGACCGGCGGACGGCAAAACTATGGCTACACCTTC. It translates to CASSLGTGGRQNYGYTF. The V and J genes are TRBV11-3 and TRBJ1-2; D unresolved. CDR1 and CDR2 (germline): SGHNT, YENEEA. Trimming stripped 1 base from V and 2 bases from J, with 17 bases between. The CDR3 has 17 amino acids.

This clonotype was seen more than once but under ten times. The chain couples TRBV7-9 to TRBJ1-1, with TRBD1 matching 7 bases. The CDR3 covers 15 residues. Germline V gives CDR1 SEHNR, CDR2 FQNEAQ (reference sequence). J lost 0 bases, V lost 5 bases, and 6 bases had no gene match. CDR3 residues: CASSGHRGLNTEAFF. The CDR3 DNA reads as TGTGCCAGCAGCGGTCACAGGGGACTGAACACTGAAGCTTTCTTT.

This clonotype was detected only a few times. The CDR3 loop is CASSQGQGLDTIYF. CDR3 DNA sequence: TGTGCCAGCAGCCAAGGACAGGGTCTGGACACCATATATTTT. This chain links TRBV9 with TRBJ1-3, with 8 nucleotides matching TRBD1. The V gene end was trimmed by 4 bases and the J gene end by 8 bases; junction bases not matched to a gene: 8. The CDR3 is 14 residues long. From germline, CDR1 is SGDLS and CDR2 YYNGEE.

The chain employs TRBV4-3 and TRBJ2-3, with TRBD2 identical over 11 bases. Per germline, CDR1 LGHNA and CDR2 YSLEER. The CDR3 covers 20 residues. With V trimmed by 3 bases and J by 4 bases, 18 bases remained unmatched. This CDR3 reads CASSHQRPGTSGLGADTQYF. As DNA, the CDR3 is TGCGCCAGCAGCCACCAGAGGCCCGGGACTAGCGGCCTCGGGGCAGATACGCAGTATTTT.

The chain employs TRBV29-1 and TRBJ2-7; TRBD2 matches 13 bases. The germline CDR1 and CDR2 sequences are SQVTM and ANQGSEA. The CDR3 runs to 16 residues. Losses at the gene ends were 5 bases for V and 5 bases for J; bases not matched to a gene: 12. In DNA form, the CDR3 reads TGCAGCGTTTTCGGACTAGCGGGAGTTTTAAAGAACGAGCAGTACTTC. Protein: CSVFGLAGVLKNEQYF.

Ten or more counts support this clonotype. The genes are TRBV29-1 and TRBJ2-2; D gene ambiguous. The CDR3 extends over 12 amino acids. Trimming removed 1 base at V and 7 bases at J, with 7 bases between. Germline V gene data show CDR1 as SQVTM and CDR2 as ANQGSEA. CDR3 coding DNA: TGCAGCGTTGAAGTGAGTTACGGGGAGCTGTTTTTT. Its translation is CSVEVSYGELFF.

The chain recombines TRBV28 with TRBJ1-3; D is unclear. CDR3 length: 15 residues. Germline V gene sequence: CDR1 MDHEN, CDR2 SYDVKM. Trimming pared 6 bases from V and 4 bases from J, leaving 16 bases between. CDR3 region: CASSLTRAAGNTIYF. The CDR3 nucleotides are TGTGCCAGCAGCTTAACCCGGGCAGCCGGAAACACCATATATTTT. The full variable domain, with the rest looked up from reference TRBV28 and TRBJ1-3, is DVKVTQSSRYLVKRTGEKVFLECVQDMDHENMFWYRQDPGLGLRLIYFSYDVKMKEKGDIPEGYSVSREKKERFSLILESASTNQTSMYLCASSLTRAAGNTIYFGEGSWLTVV.